This T cell receptor (beta chain) was captured in a study of vaccination and CD4 T cells after COVID-19. In the case of this clonotype: The antigen is undetermined.

Cultured CD4+ T cells had their DNA profiled by the Oncomine TCR Beta short-read assay. TCRdb reanalysed the PCR reads using MiXCR and keeps one entry per CDR3 protein. The data show 9,500 to 12,000 distinct CDR3 sequences, around 42% seen once. Treatment defined: roughly 11-day PBMC culture with coronavirus spike peptide pools or control peptides (ViraFEST assay). This sequence was found in a human donor who had recovered from COVID-19. Specimen: CD4+ T cells from blood, cultured in vitro.

The CDR3, as DNA: TGTGCCAGCAGCGTCACAGGTCCGAACATTCAGTACTTC. Translated, it gives CASSVTGPNIQYF. The rearrangement joins TRBV5-6 to TRBJ2-4; D possibly corresponds to TRBD1 (5 bases). Germline lookup yields CDR1 SGHDT and CDR2 YYEEEE. The CDR3 contains 13 residues. Trimming shortened V by 4 bases and J by 7 bases, and 12 bases separated the two germline ends.